The rows below give T cell receptor beta chains drawn from one sample of a study of blood T cell repertoires in COVID-19. This table comes from immunoSEQ multiplex PCR, and its TCRdb copy is limited to in-frame clones, with some not included. Of 250,000 to 350,000 clones detected, roughly 90% appear once; the ten largest clones hold approximately 2.2%. The sequenced sample was peripheral blood. These receptors were obtained from a man between 18 and 35 years old with active or convalescent COVID-19. Both conserved end residues are part of each CDR3. A D gene is named only where the DNA matches it firmly. Not every row has a clone size; where given, it reads once, few, many or a size class.

clone_size	v_call	j_call	d_call	cdr3_nt	cdr3_aa
NA	TRBV5-5	TRBJ1-1	NA	TGTGCCAGCAGCTTGGAGGGGGAAGTGACTGAAGCTTTCTTT	CASSLEGEVTEAFF
NA	TRBV5-1	TRBJ2-3	NA	TGCGCCAGCAGCTTGGGGACACGGACAGATACGCAGTATTTT	CASSLGTRTDTQYF
once	TRBV24-1	TRBJ1-2	NA	TGTGCCACCAGTGATGGTGGCAGGGCCGTATTAAACTATGGCTACACCTTC	CATSDGGRAVLNYGYTF
NA	TRBV24-1	TRBJ2-5	TRBD1	TGTGCCACCAGTGATGCATACAGGGGGACAGAGACCCAGTACTTC	CATSDAYRGTETQYF
NA	TRBV7-8	TRBJ1-5	TRBD1	TGTGCCAGCAGCGATCCGGGACAGGGAAATCAGCCCCAGCATTTT	CASSDPGQGNQPQHF
NA	TRBV6-5	TRBJ1-1	NA	TGTGCCAGCAGCTTAAATCACGGGAACACTGAAGCTTTCTTT	CASSLNHGNTEAFF
once	TRBV3-1/TRBV3-2	TRBJ2-1	NA	TGTGCCAGCAGCCTTAACGTGCAAGGGGCTGAGCAGTTCTTC	CASSLNVQGAEQFF
few	TRBV7-9	TRBJ2-2	NA	TGTGCCAGCAGCTTTCGGCGAGGGAACACCGGGGAGCTGTTTTTT	CASSFRRGNTGELFF
NA	TRBV28	TRBJ2-1	NA	TGTGCCAGCAGTTTTGTAGAAGAGTACAATGAGCAGTTCTTC	CASSFVEEYNEQFF
NA	TRBV7-8	TRBJ1-6	NA	TGTGCCAGCAGCTATAGAGTACCGGGGATAGTACGGTTTAATAATTCACCCCTCCACTTT	CASSYRVPGIVRFNNSPLHF
NA	TRBV7-3	TRBJ2-7	TRBD2	TGTGCCAGCAGCTTGAGCGGGGTTTCCTCCTACGAGCAGTACTTC	CASSLSGVSSYEQYF
NA	TRBV5-1	TRBJ2-1	TRBD1	TGCGCCAGTCGACAGGGGGCTTTCTCCTACAATGAGCAGTTCTTC	CASRQGAFSYNEQFF
NA	TRBV5-1	TRBJ1-2	TRBD1	TGCGCCAGCAGCTGGACTGGGGACAGCCCGACTAACTATGGCTACACCTTC	CASSWTGDSPTNYGYTF
NA	TRBV28	TRBJ1-2	NA	TGTGCCAGCAGTGTCAGAAACTATGGCTACACCTTC	CASSVRNYGYTF
NA	TRBV9	TRBJ2-3	NA	TGTGCCAGCAGCTGGGGGTGGGCTAGCGGCACAGATACGCAGTATTTT	CASSWGWASGTDTQYF
NA	TRBV7-6	TRBJ2-7	TRBD1	TGTGCCAGCAGCCCGCACTTGGACAGGGATCGCTCCTACGAGCAGTACTTC	CASSPHLDRDRSYEQYF
few	TRBV7-9	TRBJ1-1	NA	TGTGCCAGCAGCGCCCAGACAGTAAACACTGAAGCTTTCTTT	CASSAQTVNTEAFF
NA	TRBV25-1	TRBJ2-7	TRBD1	TGTGCCAGCAGGCTGTCGGAGGACAGGGAAAAGAACGAGCAGTACTTC	CASRLSEDREKNEQYF
NA	TRBV7-9	TRBJ1-6	NA	TGTGCCAGCAGCTCCCGGGGAGGCGGGTATAATTCACCCCTCCACTTT	CASSSRGGGYNSPLHF
NA	TRBV27	TRBJ2-5	TRBD2	TGTGCCAGCAGTTTAGGGAGACTAGCGGGAGGAGAGACCCAGTACTTC	CASSLGRLAGGETQYF
few	TRBV5-6	TRBJ1-2	NA	TGTGCCAGCAGTTTTGGACAGTTACCCGGTGGCTACACCTTC	CASSFGQLPGGYTF
NA	TRBV10-2	TRBJ1-1	NA	TGCGCCAGCAGTATCCCGGGAATGAACACTGAAGCTTTCTTT	CASSIPGMNTEAFF
NA	TRBV9	TRBJ2-3	NA	TGTGCCAGCAGCGATACGGGCGGACTACCCACAGATACGCAGTATTTT	CASSDTGGLPTDTQYF
NA	TRBV29-1	TRBJ1-1	NA	TGCAGCGTTGAAGTGTTCGGGGTAGTCACTGAAGCTTTCTTT	CSVEVFGVVTEAFF
NA	TRBV7-9	TRBJ2-2	NA	TGTGCCAGCAGCCAATCTATGACCGGGGAGCTGTTTTTT	CASSQSMTGELFF
NA	TRBV3-1/TRBV3-2	TRBJ2-5	TRBD2	TGTGCCAGCATAGCGGGAGGGCCCTATGGGACCCAGTACTTC	CASIAGGPYGTQYF
NA	TRBV6-4	TRBJ2-1	TRBD2	TGTGCCAGCAGTGCCGGGACTAGCGGGAGGGCCGATGAGCAGTTCTTC	CASSAGTSGRADEQFF
NA	TRBV5-1	TRBJ1-1	TRBD1	TGCGCCAGCAGCACGACAGGGTTGATGGCTTTCTTT	CASSTTGLMAFF